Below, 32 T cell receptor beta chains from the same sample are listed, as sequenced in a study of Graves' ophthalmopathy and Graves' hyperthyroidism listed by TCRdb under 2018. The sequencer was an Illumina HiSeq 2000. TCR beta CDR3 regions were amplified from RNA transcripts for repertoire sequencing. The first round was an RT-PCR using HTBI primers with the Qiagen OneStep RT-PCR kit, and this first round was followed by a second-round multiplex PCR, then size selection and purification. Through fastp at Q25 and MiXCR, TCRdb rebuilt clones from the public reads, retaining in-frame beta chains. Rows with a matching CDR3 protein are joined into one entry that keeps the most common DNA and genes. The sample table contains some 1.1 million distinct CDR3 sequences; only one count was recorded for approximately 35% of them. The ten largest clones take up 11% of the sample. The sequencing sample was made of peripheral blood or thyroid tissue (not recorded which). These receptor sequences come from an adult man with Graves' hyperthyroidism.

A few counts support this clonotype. CDR3 residues: CASSRGGVNSGNTIYF. CDR3 bases: TGCGCCAGCAGCCGAGGAGGGGTCAACTCTGGAAACACCATATATTTT. The chain is built from TRBV5-1 and TRBJ1-3, with a weak D call TRBD1 (5 bases). CDR3 length: 16 amino acids. V was trimmed by 4 bases and J by 0 bases, leaving 14 bases between them. CDR1 and CDR2 from the germline V gene are SGHRS and YFSETQ.

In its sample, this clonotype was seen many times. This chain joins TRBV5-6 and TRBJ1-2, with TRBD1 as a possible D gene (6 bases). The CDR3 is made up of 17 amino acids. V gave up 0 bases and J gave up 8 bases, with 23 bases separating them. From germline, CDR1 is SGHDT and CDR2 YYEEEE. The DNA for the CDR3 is TGTGCCAGCAGCTTGGGGTTTAGGGGACAACTGAGGGACGGCTACACCTTC. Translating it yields CASSLGFRGQLRDGYTF.

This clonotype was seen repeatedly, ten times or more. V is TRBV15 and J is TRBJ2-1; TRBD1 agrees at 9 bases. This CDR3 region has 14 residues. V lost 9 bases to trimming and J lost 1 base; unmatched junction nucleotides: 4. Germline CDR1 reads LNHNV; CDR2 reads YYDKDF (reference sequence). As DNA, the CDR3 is TGTGCCACGTCGGACAGGGGATCCTACAATGAGCAGTTCTTC. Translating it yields CATSDRGSYNEQFF.

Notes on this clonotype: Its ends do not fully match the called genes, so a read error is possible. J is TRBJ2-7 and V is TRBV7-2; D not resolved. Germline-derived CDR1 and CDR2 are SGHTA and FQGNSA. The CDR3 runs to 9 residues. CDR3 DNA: TGTGCCAGCAGTTACGGGCATTCCTTC. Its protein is CASSYGHSF.

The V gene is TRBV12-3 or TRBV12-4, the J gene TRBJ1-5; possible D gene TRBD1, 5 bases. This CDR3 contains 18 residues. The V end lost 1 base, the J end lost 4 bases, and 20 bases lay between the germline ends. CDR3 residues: CASSLGDLGGWGNQPQHF. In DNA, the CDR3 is TGTGCCAGCAGTTTAGGAGATTTGGGTGGATGGGGGAATCAGCCCCAGCATTTT.

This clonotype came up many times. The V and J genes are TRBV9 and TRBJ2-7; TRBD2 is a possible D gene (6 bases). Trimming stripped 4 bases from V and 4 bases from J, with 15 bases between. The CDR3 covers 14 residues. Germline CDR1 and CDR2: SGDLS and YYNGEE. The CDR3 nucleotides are TGTGCCAGCAGCCCGGGAGACAGTACGTACGAGCAGTACTTC. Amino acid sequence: CASSPGDSTYEQYF. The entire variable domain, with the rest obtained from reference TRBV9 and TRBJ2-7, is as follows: DSGVTQTPKHLITATGQRVTLRCSPRSGDLSVYWYQQSLDQGLQFLIQYYNGEERAKGNILERFSAQQFPDLHSELNLSSLELGDSALYFCASSPGDSTYEQYFGPGTRLTVT.

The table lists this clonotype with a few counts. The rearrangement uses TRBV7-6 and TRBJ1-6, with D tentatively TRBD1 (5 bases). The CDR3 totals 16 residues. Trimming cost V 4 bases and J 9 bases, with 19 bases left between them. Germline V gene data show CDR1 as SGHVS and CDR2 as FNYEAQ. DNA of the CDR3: TGTGCCAGCAGCTGGGACCCGGGGCCCGCCGGTTCACCCCTCCACTTT. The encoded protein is CASSWDPGPAGSPLHF.

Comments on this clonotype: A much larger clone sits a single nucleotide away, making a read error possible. The CDR3 DNA reads TGTGCCGGCAGCTTAGATTACTCGAGTTCGGAGACCCAGTACTTC. Amino acid sequence: CAGSLDYSSSETQYF. The rearrangement links TRBV7-3 to TRBJ2-5; D remains unclear. The CDR3 covers 15 residues. Germline-derived CDR1 and CDR2 are SGHTA and FQGTGA.

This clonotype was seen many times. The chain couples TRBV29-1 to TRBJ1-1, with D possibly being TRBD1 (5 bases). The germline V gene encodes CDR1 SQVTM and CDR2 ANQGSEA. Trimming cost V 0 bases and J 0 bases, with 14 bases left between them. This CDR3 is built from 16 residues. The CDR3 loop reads CSVEDQQGVMNTEAFF. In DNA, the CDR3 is TGCAGCGTTGAAGATCAGCAGGGAGTTATGAACACTGAAGCTTTCTTT. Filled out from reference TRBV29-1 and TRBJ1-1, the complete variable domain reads SAVISQKPSRDICQRGTSLTIQCQVDSQVTMMFWYRQQPGQSLTLIATANQGSEATYESGFVIDKFPISRPNLTFSTLTVSNMSPEDSSIYLCSVEDQQGVMNTEAFFGQGTRLTVV.

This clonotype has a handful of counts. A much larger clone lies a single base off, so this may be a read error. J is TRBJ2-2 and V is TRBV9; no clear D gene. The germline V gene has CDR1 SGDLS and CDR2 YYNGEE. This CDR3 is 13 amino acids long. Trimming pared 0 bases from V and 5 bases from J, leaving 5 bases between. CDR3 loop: CASSVVETGELFF. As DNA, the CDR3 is TGTGCCAGCAGCGTAGTGGAGACCGGGGAGCTGTTTTTT.

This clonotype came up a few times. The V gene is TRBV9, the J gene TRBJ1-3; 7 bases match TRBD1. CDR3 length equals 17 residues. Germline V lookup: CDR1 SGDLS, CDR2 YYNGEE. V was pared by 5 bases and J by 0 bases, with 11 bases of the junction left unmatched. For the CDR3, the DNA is TGTGCCAGCAGTCTTCGACAGGGCCCACCCTCTGGAAACACCATATATTTT. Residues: CASSLRQGPPSGNTIYF.

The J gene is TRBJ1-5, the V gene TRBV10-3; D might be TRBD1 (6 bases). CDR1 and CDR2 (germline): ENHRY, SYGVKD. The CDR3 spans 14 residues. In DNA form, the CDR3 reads TGTGCTATAAGCCAGGACAGAATAAATCAGCCCCAGCATTTT. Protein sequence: CAISQDRINQPQHF.

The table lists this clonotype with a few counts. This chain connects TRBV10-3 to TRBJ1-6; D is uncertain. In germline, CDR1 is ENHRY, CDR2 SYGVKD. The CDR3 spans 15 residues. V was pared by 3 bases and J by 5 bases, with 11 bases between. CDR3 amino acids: CAISEGDGDNSPLHF. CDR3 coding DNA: TGTGCCATCAGTGAAGGAGATGGGGATAATTCACCCCTCCACTTT.

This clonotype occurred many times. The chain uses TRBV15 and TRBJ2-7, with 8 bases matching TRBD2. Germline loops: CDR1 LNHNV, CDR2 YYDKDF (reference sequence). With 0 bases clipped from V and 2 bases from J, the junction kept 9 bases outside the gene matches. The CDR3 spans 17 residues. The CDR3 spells CATSRDRGGVSTYEQYF. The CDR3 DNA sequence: TGTGCCACCAGCAGAGATCGGGGGGGAGTTTCGACCTACGAGCAGTACTTC.

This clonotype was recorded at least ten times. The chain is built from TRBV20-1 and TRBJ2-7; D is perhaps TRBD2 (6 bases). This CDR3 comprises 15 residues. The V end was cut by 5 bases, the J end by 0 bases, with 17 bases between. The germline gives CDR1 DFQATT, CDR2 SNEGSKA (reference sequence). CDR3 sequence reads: CSAYEDGGSSYEQYF. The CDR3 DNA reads TGCAGTGCTTATGAGGACGGGGGTAGCTCCTACGAGCAGTACTTC.

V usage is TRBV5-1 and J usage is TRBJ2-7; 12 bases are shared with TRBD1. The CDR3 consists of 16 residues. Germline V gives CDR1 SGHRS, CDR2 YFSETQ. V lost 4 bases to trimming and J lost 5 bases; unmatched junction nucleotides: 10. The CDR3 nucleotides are TGCGCCAGCAGCAGTGGGGACAGGGGGCGCGAAAACGAGCAGTACTTC. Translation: CASSSGDRGRENEQYF.

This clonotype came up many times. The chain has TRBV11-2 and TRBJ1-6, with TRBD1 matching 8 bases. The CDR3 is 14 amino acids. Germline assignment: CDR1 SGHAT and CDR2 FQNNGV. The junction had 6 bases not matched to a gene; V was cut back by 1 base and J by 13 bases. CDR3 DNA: TGTGCCAGCAGCTTAGGTGGACAGGGTACCCCCCTCCACTTT. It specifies CASSLGGQGTPLHF.

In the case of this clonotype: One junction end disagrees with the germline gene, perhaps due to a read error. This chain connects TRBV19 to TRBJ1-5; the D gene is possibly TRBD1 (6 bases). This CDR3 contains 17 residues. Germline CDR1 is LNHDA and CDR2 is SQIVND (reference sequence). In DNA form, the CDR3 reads TGTGCCAGTAAATCCGATCGACAGGACATCCCCAATCAGCCCCGGCATTTT. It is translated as CASKSDRQDIPNQPRHF.

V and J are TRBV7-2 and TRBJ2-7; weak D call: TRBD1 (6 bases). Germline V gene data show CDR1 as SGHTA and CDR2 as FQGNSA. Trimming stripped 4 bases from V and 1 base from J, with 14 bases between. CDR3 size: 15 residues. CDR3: CASSYRGQMSYEQYF. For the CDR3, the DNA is TGTGCCAGCAGCTACAGAGGACAGATGTCCTACGAGCAGTACTTC.

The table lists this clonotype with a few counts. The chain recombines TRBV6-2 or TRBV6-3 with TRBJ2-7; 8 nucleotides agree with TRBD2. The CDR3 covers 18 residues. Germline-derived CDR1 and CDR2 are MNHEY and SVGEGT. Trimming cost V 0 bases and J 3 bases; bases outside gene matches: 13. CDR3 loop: CASSYSSSGGPNVYEQYF. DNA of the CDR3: TGTGCCAGCAGTTACTCTTCGTCGGGAGGGCCAAATGTCTACGAGCAGTACTTC.

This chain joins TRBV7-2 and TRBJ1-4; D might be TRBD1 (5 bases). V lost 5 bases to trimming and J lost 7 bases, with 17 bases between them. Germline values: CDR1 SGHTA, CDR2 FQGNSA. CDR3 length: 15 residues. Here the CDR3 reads CASSQGPAPTEKLFF. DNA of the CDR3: TGTGCCAGCAGCCAGGGACCGGCACCTACTGAAAAACTGTTTTTT.

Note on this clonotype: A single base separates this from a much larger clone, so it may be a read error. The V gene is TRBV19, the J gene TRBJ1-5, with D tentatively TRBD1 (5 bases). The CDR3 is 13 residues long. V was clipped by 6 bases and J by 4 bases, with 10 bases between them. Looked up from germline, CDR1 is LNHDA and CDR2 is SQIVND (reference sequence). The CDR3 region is CASRPQVNQPQHF. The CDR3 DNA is TGTGCCAGTAGGCCACAGGTGAATCAGCCCCAGCATTTT.

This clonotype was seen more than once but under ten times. CDR3 in DNA: TGTGCCAGCAGCCAAGAATGGGGGGCAGGCACTGAAGCTTTCTTT. This codes for CASSQEWGAGTEAFF. V usage is TRBV4-2 and J usage is TRBJ1-1, with D perhaps matching TRBD1 (6 bases). V shed 0 bases and J shed 4 bases, with 12 bases lying between them. This CDR3 spans 15 amino acids. Per germline, CDR1 LGHNA and CDR2 YNFKEQ.

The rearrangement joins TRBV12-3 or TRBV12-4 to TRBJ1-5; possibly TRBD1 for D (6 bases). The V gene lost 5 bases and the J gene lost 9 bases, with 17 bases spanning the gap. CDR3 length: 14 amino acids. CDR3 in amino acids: CASSPRGGPLPQHF. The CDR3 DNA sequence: TGTGCCAGCAGTCCCCGTGGGGGGCCCCTGCCCCAGCATTTT.

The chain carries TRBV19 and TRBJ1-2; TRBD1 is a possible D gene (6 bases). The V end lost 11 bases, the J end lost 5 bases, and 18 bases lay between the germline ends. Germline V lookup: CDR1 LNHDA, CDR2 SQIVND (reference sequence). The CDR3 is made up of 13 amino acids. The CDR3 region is CAWTQGPGYGYTF. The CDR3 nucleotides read TGTGCCTGGACCCAGGGGCCGGGGTATGGCTACACCTTC.

CDR3 DNA: TGTGCCACCGCCGGAGGGGGGGGGAAGTCTGAAGCTTTCTTT. Amino acids: CATAGGGGKSEAFF. The chain couples TRBV2 to TRBJ1-1, with a possible D match to TRBD1 (6 bases). Trimming shortened V by 10 bases and J by 6 bases, and 21 bases separated the two germline ends. The CDR3 totals 14 residues. Germline CDR1 is SNHLY and CDR2 is FYNNEI.

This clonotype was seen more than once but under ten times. The CDR3 nucleotides are TGTGCCAGCAGCCTTTGGACCGTTGGAGAGACCCAGTACTTC. Translation gives CASSLWTVGETQYF. V usage is TRBV5-6 and J usage is TRBJ2-5, with no clear D. Trimming removed 4 bases at V and 4 bases at J, with 14 bases between. The CDR3 length is 14 residues. Germline CDR1 is SGHDT and CDR2 is YYEEEE.

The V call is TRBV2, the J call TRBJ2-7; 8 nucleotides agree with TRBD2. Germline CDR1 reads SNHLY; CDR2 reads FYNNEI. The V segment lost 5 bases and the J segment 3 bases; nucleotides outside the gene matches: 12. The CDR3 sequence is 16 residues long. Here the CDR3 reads CASSLTLHSGNYEQYF. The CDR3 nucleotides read TGTGCCAGCAGTCTAACGCTTCATAGCGGGAACTACGAGCAGTACTTC.

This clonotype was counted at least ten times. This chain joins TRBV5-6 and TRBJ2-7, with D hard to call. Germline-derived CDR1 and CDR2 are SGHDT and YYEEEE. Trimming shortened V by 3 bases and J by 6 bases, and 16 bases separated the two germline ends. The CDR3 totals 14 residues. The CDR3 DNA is TGTGCCAGCAGCTCCACGGGTGGAAGATCCGAGCAGTACTTC. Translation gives CASSSTGGRSEQYF. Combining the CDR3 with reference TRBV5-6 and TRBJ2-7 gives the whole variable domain DAGVTQSPTHLIKTRGQQVTLRCSPKSGHDTVSWYQQALGQGPQFIFQYYEEEERQRGNFPDRFSGHQFPNYSSELNVNALLLGDSALYLCASSSTGGRSEQYFGPGTRLTVT.

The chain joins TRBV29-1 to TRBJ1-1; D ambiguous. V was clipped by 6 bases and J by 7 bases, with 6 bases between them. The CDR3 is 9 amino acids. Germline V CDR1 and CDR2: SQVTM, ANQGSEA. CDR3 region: CSVYSEAFF. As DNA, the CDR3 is TGCAGCGTATACAGTGAAGCTTTCTTT.

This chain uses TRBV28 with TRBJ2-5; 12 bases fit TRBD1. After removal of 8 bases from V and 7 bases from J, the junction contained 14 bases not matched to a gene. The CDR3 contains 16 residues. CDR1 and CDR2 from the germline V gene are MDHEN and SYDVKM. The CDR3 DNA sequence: TGTGCCAGCTCACCAAGGGACAGGGGGCGCGGAGGGACCCAGTACTTC. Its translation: CASSPRDRGRGGTQYF.

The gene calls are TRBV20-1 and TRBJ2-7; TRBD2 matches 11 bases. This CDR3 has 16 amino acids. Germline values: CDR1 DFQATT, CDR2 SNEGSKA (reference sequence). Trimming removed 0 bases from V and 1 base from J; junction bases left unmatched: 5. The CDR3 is CSARDRASGRSYEQYF. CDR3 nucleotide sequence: TGCAGTGCTAGAGATCGGGCTAGCGGGAGGTCCTACGAGCAGTACTTC.